The T cell receptor beta chain described here comes from a study of T cells after yellow fever vaccination. Looking at the study overall: Where fractions had low cell numbers, libraries were prepared from them with the SMART-Seq v4 Ultra Low Input RNA kit.

Looked up from germline, CDR1 is MGHRA and CDR2 is YSYEKL. This CDR3 is built from 15 residues. V shed 4 bases, J shed 7 bases, and the junction held 8 bases outside the gene matches. Study-wide results and limits: Of the clonotypes, a small share occurred in both CD4 and CD8 compartments. Sorted repertoires could include abundant contaminating clonotypes from bulk cells. Most clones from primary vaccination were detected again post-booster (about 95% CD4, more than 85% CD8).

This clonotype was seen more than once but under ten times. Its antigen is unidentified. TCRdb reprocessed the 5' RACE reads via MiXCR and lists one record per CDR3 protein. The profile covers 85,000 to 100,000 distinct CDR3 sequences, with 5.8% appearing a single time and roughly 39% taken by the ten largest. This sequence was found in a man aged 18-30 years who received the YFV17D yellow fever vaccine. This chain connects TRBV4-1 to TRBJ2-7; the match to TRBD1 covers 12 bases. The material was CD8+ T cells sorted from PBMCs, obtained 10 days after the yellow fever booster vaccination. CDR3 residues: CASSPWDRGHEEQYF. The DNA for the CDR3 is TGCGCCAGCAGCCCGTGGGACAGGGGGCACGAGGAGCAGTACTTC.